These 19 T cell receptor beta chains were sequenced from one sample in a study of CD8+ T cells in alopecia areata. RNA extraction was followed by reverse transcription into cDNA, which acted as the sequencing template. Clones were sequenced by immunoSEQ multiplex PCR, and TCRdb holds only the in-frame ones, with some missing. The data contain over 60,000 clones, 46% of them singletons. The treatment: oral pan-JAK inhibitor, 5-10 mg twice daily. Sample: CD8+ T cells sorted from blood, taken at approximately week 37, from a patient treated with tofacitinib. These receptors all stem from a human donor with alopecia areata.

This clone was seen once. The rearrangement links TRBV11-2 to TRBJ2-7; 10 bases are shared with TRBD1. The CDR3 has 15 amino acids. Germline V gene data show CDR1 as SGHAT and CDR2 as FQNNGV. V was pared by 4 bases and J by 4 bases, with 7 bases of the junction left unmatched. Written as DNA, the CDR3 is TGTGCCAGCAGCTCGAGACAGGGGGCGTTTTACGAGCAGTACTTC. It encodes CASSSRQGAFYEQYF.

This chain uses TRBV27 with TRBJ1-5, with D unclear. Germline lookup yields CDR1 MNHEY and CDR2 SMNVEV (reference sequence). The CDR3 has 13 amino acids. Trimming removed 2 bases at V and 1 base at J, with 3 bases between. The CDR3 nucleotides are TGTGCCAGCAGTTTAGGGAGCAATCAGCCCCAGCATTTT. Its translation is CASSLGSNQPQHF.

The CDR3 DNA is TGCGCCAGCAGCTTGGCCGGGACTAGCGGGAGGGAGACCCAGTACTTC. Translated, it gives CASSLAGTSGRETQYF. V and J are TRBV5-1 and TRBJ2-5, with 15 bases matching TRBD2. The trim removed 0 bases at V and 5 bases at J, leaving 2 bases unmatched. The germline CDR1 and CDR2 sequences are SGHRS and YFSETQ. The CDR3 runs to 16 residues. Filled out from reference TRBV5-1 and TRBJ2-5, the complete variable domain reads KAGVTQTPRYLIKTRGQQVTLSCSPISGHRSVSWYQQTPGQGLQFLFEYFSETQRNKGNFPGRFSGRQFSNSRSEMNVSTLELGDSALYLCASSLAGTSGRETQYFGPGTRLLVL.

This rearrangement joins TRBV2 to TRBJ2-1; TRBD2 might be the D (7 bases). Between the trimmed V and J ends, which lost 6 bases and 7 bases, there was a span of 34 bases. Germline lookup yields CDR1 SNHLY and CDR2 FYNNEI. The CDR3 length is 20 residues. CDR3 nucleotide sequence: TGTGCCAGCAGGGGTGGTGCGGTGTTAGCGGGCATGGCGGGACAAAATGAGCAGTTCTTC. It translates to CASRGGAVLAGMAGQNEQFF.

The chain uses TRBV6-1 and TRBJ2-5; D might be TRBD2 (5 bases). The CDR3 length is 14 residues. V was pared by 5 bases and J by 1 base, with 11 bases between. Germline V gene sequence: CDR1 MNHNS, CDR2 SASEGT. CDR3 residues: CASSPGEPQETQYF. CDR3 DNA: TGTGCCAGCAGTCCCGGGGAGCCCCAAGAGACCCAGTACTTC.

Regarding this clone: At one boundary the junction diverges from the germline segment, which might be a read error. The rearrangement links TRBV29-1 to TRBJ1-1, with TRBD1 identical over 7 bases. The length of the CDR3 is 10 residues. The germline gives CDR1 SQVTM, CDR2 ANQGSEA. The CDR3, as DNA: TGCAGCGTCGGGACAGCTGAAGCTCTCTTT. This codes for CSVGTAEALF.

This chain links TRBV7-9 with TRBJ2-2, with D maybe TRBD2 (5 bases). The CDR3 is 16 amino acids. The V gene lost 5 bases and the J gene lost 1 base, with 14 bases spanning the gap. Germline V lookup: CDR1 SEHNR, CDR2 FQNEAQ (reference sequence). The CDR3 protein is CASSKPGRENTGELFF. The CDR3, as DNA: TGTGCCAGCAGCAAGCCAGGACGGGAGAACACCGGGGAGCTGTTTTTT.

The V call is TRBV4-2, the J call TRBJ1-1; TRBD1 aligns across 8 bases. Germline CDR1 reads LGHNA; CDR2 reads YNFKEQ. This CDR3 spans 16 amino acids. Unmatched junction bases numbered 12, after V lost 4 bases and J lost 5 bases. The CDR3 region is CASSPRRGQERTEAFF. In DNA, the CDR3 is TGTGCCAGCAGCCCCCGCCGGGGACAGGAGAGGACTGAAGCTTTCTTT.

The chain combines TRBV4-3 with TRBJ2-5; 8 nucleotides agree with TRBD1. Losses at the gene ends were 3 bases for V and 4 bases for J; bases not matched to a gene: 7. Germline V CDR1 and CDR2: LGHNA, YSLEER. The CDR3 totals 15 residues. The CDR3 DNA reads TGCGCCAGCAGCCATTACAGGGGGAAGGGAGAGACCCAGTACTTC. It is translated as CASSHYRGKGETQYF.

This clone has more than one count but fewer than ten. This chain's CDR3 is CASQRLSTNTGELFF. The CDR3 coding sequence is TGTGCCAGTCAACGCCTCTCCACGAACACCGGGGAGCTGTTTTTT. The chain couples TRBV9 to TRBJ2-2, with unresolved D. Germline assignment: CDR1 SGDLS and CDR2 YYNGEE. The V and J ends lost 8 bases and 0 bases respectively, with 14 bases between them. CDR3 length: 15 residues.

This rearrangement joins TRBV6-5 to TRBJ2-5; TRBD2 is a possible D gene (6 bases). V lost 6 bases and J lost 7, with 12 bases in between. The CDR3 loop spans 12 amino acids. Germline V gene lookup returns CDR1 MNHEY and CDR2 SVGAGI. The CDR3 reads CASREGSLTQYF. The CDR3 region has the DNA TGTGCCAGCAGGGAGGGGAGTTTGACCCAGTACTTC.

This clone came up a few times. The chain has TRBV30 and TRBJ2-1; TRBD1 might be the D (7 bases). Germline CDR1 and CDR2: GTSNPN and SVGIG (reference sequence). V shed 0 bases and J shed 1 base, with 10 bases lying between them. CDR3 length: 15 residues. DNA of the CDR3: TGTGCCTGGAGTGTCCAGGGGGGATCCTACAATGAGCAGTTCTTC. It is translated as CAWSVQGGSYNEQFF.

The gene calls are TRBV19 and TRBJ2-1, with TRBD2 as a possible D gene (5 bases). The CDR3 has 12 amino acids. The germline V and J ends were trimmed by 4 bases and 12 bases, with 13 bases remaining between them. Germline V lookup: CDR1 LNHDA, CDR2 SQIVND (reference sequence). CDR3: CASSTLALGQFF. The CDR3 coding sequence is TGTGCCAGTAGTACATTAGCGTTGGGGCAGTTCTTC.

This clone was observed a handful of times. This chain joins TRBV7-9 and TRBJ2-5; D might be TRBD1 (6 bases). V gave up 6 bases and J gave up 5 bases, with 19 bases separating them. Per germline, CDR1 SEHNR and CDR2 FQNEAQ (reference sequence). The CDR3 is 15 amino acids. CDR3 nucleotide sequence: TGTGCCAGCAGGCTCACAGGGAGAGGTTGGGAGACCCAGTACTTC. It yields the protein CASRLTGRGWETQYF.

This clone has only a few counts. The DNA for the CDR3 is TGCAGCGTTGAGTTAAGGACAGGGACCTACGAGCAGTACTTC. Translating it yields CSVELRTGTYEQYF. The J gene is TRBJ2-7, the V gene TRBV29-1; 8 bases are shared with TRBD1. The CDR3 runs 14 residues. Germline V gives CDR1 SQVTM, CDR2 ANQGSEA. Trimming at V came to 3 bases and at J to 2 bases, leaving 6 bases not matched to a gene.

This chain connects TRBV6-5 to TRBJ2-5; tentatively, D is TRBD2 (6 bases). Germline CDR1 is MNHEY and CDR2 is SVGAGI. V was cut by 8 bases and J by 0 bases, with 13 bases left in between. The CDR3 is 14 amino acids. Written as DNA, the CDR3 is TGTGCCAGCGGGGGGAACCAGTACCAAGAGACCCAGTACTTC. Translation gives CASGGNQYQETQYF.

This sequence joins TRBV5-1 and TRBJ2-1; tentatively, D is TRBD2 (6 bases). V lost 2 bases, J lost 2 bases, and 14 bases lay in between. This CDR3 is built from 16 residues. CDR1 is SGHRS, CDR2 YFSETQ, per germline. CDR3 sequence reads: CASSLRGGDPYNEQFF. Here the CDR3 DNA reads TGCGCCAGCAGCTTACGAGGCGGGGACCCCTACAATGAGCAGTTCTTC.

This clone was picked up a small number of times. This CDR3 is CSVEDRLSDTQYF. The CDR3 DNA follows: TGCAGCGTAGAGGACAGGTTGTCGGATACGCAGTATTTT. The chain couples TRBV29-1 to TRBJ2-3; TRBD1 aligns across 7 bases. The CDR3 has 13 residues. Germline-derived CDR1 and CDR2 are SQVTM and ANQGSEA. Trimming removed 6 bases from V and 6 bases from J; junction bases left unmatched: 9.

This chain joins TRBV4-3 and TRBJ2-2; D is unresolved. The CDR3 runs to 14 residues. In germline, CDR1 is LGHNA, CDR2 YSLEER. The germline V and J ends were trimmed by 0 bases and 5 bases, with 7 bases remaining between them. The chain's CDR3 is CASSQDPRTGELFF. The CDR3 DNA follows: TGCGCCAGCAGCCAAGATCCCCGGACCGGGGAGCTGTTTTTT.